This paragraph reports one TCR beta chain. Its antigen is unknown. Base-call qualities are not available, and no considerably larger clone is one nucleotide away. The record originates from a study of OX40 agonist ivuxolimab in advanced cancers. Turning to the overall study: Ivuxolimab was a fully human IgG2 agonistic monoclonal antibody targeting the costimulatory receptor OX40 (CD134). Among the approximately 50 dose-escalation patients, approximately 20 had hepatocellular carcinoma, 15 or so melanoma, 9 renal cell carcinoma and 9 head and neck cancer. The paper reports the monotherapy dose-escalation portion (N of about 54 patients) of the phase I ivuxolimab trial. The purpose of peripheral TCRbeta sequencing was to test whether ivuxolimab changed TCR sequence diversity and led to clonal T-cell expansion. Intravenous ivuxolimab was administered to patients every 2 weeks at six dose levels: 0.01, 0.1, 0.3, 1.5, 3 and 10 mg/kg. Partial responses occurred in three dose-escalation patients: two with cutaneous melanoma and one with hepatocellular carcinoma. In the dose-escalation cohort, roughly four fifths of patients were male, and the mean age was about 55 years, with a range of roughly 20 to 79. Prior anti-PD-1, anti-PD-L1 or anti-CTLA-4 therapy was permitted, and 40% to 50% of dose-escalation patients had received checkpoint inhibitors.

Patients with a history of autoimmune disease or receiving systemic immunosuppression were excluded from the trial. Peripheral blood for TCR sequencing was collected from all dose cohorts at baseline, on cycle 4 day 1, and on cycle 7 day 1. The samples were drawn from a first-in-human, open-label, multicenter phase I dose-escalation trial of ivuxolimab. Adults with locally advanced or metastatic melanoma, renal cell, hepatocellular, or head and neck squamous cell carcinoma were enrolled in the trial. Before TCR sequencing, CD4+ T cells and CD8+ T cells were sorted from peripheral blood as separate populations. Study-wide findings and limitations: At doses from 0.1 to 3.0 mg/kg, clonal expansion was seen in both CD4+ and CD8+ blood T cells between baseline and week 6. Which antigens the clonally expanded peripheral T cells were specific for was not determined. On average, CD8+ T cells showed more expanded clones than CD4+ T cells after ivuxolimab. Partial responders in the 0.1-3.0 mg/kg groups had among the lowest normalized peripheral clonal expansion, especially among CD8+ T cells. Low levels of normalized T-cell clonal expansion were also shown by some nonresponding patients.

The germline V gene encodes CDR1 MNHEY and CDR2 SMNVEV (reference sequence). Cut back by 4 bases and 6 bases, the V and J ends lie 22 bases apart. From the cysteine up to the phenylalanine, the CDR3 has a length of 17 residues. Of all the DNA, just the CDR3 is kept, 51 bases in frame from base 1. For sequencing of the TCRbeta CDR3 region, genomic DNA was extracted from the sorted cells. TCRbeta CDR3 regions were sequenced using the immunoSEQ Assay. TCRdb's version of the immuneACCESS table is confined to in-frame rearrangements and falls short of the full clone set. An unresolved V gene accounts for under half of the shortfall where checked; the remainder is of unknown origin. The sample contains roughly 80,000 clones, 75% to 90% of them found a single time. The ten largest account for 6.5% to 8.5% of the sample.

Recombination linked TRBV27 to TRBJ2-1; 7 matching bases give a weak D call of TRBD2. The receptor was isolated from an adult with an advanced solid tumor such as melanoma, head and neck, liver or kidney cancer. This specimen was CD4+ or CD8+ T cells sorted from blood, taken in a trial of the OX40 agonist ivuxolimab. CDR3 loop: CASSSLRASGGLNEQFF. The DNA sequence is as follows: TGTGCCAGCAGTTCGCTTCGCGCCTCGGGGGGCCTCAATGAGCAGTTCTTC.